This is a list of T cell receptor beta chains from one sample in a study of PD-L1 blockade in urothelial cancer. Assay used: immunoSEQ multiplex PCR; TCRdb lists only in-frame clones, some missing. Of more than 60,000 clones listed, roughly 86% were seen once; the top ten hold approximately 11%. Sequences were derived from PBMCs, sampled around atezolizumab (anti-PD-L1) treatment. These receptors all come from a man aged 60-69 years with urothelial cancer. CDR3s include the opening cysteine and the closing phenylalanine or tryptophan. The order of the fields is J gene, clone size, CDR3 length, D gene, V gene, CDR3 protein, CDR3 DNA. A D gene is named only where the DNA matches it firmly. The size of a clone is reported for some rows only, either as once, few or many, or as a class for expanded clones.

TRBJ1-6,-,16,TRBD1,TRBV5-8,CASSLDGTVSNSPLHF,TGTGCCAGCAGCTTGGACGGGACAGTTAGTAATTCACCCCTCCACTTT
TRBJ1-1,-,16,TRBD1,TRBV5-1,CASSLNPGQGGTEAFF,TGCGCCAGCAGCTTGAATCCGGGACAGGGGGGAACTGAAGCTTTCTTT
TRBJ1-5,once,16,TRBD1,TRBV2,CAISGQGASSNQPQHF,TGTGCCATCTCGGGACAGGGGGCGTCCAGCAATCAGCCCCAGCATTTT
TRBJ1-1,-,13,-,TRBV6-5,CATHLEVGTEAFF,TGTGCCACGCACTTAGAGGTCGGCACTGAAGCTTTCTTT
TRBJ1-3,-,15,-,TRBV11-3,CASSLIRSSGNTIYF,TGTGCCAGCAGCTTAATACGGAGCTCTGGAAACACCATATATTTT
TRBJ2-3,-,15,TRBD2,TRBV19,CASMFGGGLGDTQYF,TGTGCCAGTATGTTTGGCGGGGGGCTGGGAGATACGCAGTATTTT
TRBJ2-7,once,14,-,TRBV6-5,CASRRRQLTYEQYF,TGTGCCAGCAGGCGAAGACAGCTGACCTACGAGCAGTACTTC
TRBJ2-7,-,17,-,TRBV4-2,CASSRFSRQPKTYEQYF,TGTGCCAGCAGCCGATTTTCCCGACAGCCGAAAACCTACGAGCAGTACTTC
TRBJ2-1,-,15,TRBD1,TRBV15,CATSRDGTGGHEQFF,TGTGCCACCAGCAGAGACGGGACAGGGGGCCATGAGCAGTTCTTC
TRBJ2-1,-,15,-,TRBV7-2,CASSLQRARSDEQFF,TGTGCCAGCAGTTTACAGCGGGCCCGTTCGGATGAGCAGTTCTTC
TRBJ2-1,-,16,TRBD2,TRBV6-5,CASSYLTSGRIDEQFF,TGTGCCAGCAGTTATTTGACTAGCGGGAGGATCGATGAGCAGTTCTTC
TRBJ2-1,-,14,TRBD2,TRBV9,CASGGGTSRNEQFF,TGTGCCAGCGGGGGCGGGACTAGTAGGAATGAGCAGTTCTTC
TRBJ2-3,-,19,-,TRBV5-6,CASSFRHFSSRTDTDTQYF,TGTGCCAGCAGCTTCCGACATTTCTCGTCGCGGACTGACACAGATACGCAGTATTTT
TRBJ2-5,-,13,TRBD1,TRBV5-6,CASSYGTVETQYF,TGTGCCAGCAGCTACGGGACAGTAGAGACCCAGTACTTC
TRBJ2-7,many,15,TRBD2,TRBV5-4,CASSEGTSGRVEQYF,TGTGCCAGCAGCGAAGGGACTAGCGGGCGGGTCGAGCAGTACTTC
TRBJ2-5,-,10,-,TRBV20-1,CSAFLETQYF,TGCAGTGCGTTCCTGGAGACCCAGTACTTC
TRBJ2-7,-,12,-,TRBV28,CASKTSNYEQYF,TGTGCCTCAAAGACTTCTAACTACGAGCAGTACTTC
TRBJ2-4,-,16,TRBD2,TRBV7-3,CASSPGLAVAKNIQYF,TGTGCCAGCAGCCCCGGACTAGCGGTCGCCAAAAACATTCAGTACTTC
TRBJ1-2,-,15,TRBD1,TRBV6-5,CASSYFPGTGYGYTF,TGTGCCAGCAGTTACTTCCCCGGGACAGGCTATGGCTACACCTTC
TRBJ2-3,-,17,TRBD2,TRBV4-2,CASSQAFLAGGQDTQYF,TGTGCCAGCAGCCAAGCCTTCCTAGCGGGGGGACAAGATACGCAGTATTTT
TRBJ1-6,-,15,TRBD1,TRBV7-8,CASSRGTGLNSPLHF,TGTGCCAGCAGCCGCGGGACAGGGCTTAATTCACCCCTCCACTTT
TRBJ2-1,-,14,TRBD2,TRBV6-4,CASSSSGRYNEQFF,TGTGCCAGCAGCTCTAGCGGGAGGTACAATGAGCAGTTCTTC
TRBJ2-1,-,12,-,TRBV29-1,CSVGAPNNEQFF,TGCAGCGTTGGGGCTCCAAACAATGAGCAGTTCTTC
TRBJ2-7,-,12,-,TRBV7-9,CASSLSSIEQYF,TGTGCCAGCAGCTTGAGCTCCATCGAGCAGTACTTC
TRBJ2-3,-,14,TRBD2,TRBV27,CASSLGGVTDTQYF,TGTGCCAGCAGCCTCGGGGGGGTTACAGATACGCAGTATTTT
TRBJ1-5,-,16,TRBD1,TRBV12-5,CASGLVPGGSGQPQHF,TGTGCTAGTGGTTTGGTACCAGGGGGCTCTGGTCAGCCCCAGCATTTT
TRBJ2-3,-,15,TRBD2,TRBV5-1,CASSPTSGGTDTQYF,TGCGCCAGCTCACCAACTAGCGGGGGCACAGATACGCAGTATTTT
TRBJ2-5,once,14,-,TRBV30,CAWWKRAGQETQYF,TGTGCCTGGTGGAAACGGGCAGGGCAAGAGACCCAGTACTTC
TRBJ2-7,few,14,-,TRBV4-1,CASSQGRYPYEQYF,TGCGCCAGCAGCCAAGGGAGGTACCCCTACGAGCAGTACTTC
TRBJ1-5,-,16,-,TRBV5-4,CASSHPTGISNQPQHF,TGTGCCAGCAGCCACCCCACAGGAATAAGCAATCAGCCCCAGCATTTT
TRBJ1-2,once,17,TRBD1,TRBV7-3,CASSPSPLDRGTYGYTF,TGTGCCAGCAGCCCATCTCCTCTCGACAGGGGGACCTATGGCTACACCTTC
TRBJ2-5,once,13,TRBD1,TRBV29-1,CSGVCGTVETQYF,TGCAGCGGGGTGTGTGGGACAGTTGAGACCCAGTACTTC
TRBJ2-7,-,16,-,TRBV7-2,CASSPRQPLNSYEQYF,TGTGCCAGCAGCCCTAGACAGCCACTTAACTCCTACGAGCAGTACTTC
TRBJ1-5,-,16,-,TRBV28,CASSLWAGLGNQPQHF,TGTGCCAGCAGTCTTTGGGCAGGGTTGGGCAATCAGCCCCAGCATTTT
TRBJ1-5,-,14,TRBD1,TRBV27,CASSLAGGNQPQHF,TGTGCCAGCAGTTTAGCAGGGGGAAATCAGCCCCAGCATTTT
TRBJ1-1,-,12,-,TRBV29-1,CSVDWGGTEAFF,TGCAGCGTTGATTGGGGGGGAACTGAAGCTTTCTTT
TRBJ1-5,few,18,TRBD1,TRBV4-1,CASSQDNSAGGSNQPQHF,TGCGCCAGCAGCCAAGATAACTCGGCAGGGGGTTCGAATCAGCCCCAGCATTTT
TRBJ1-1,once,15,TRBD1,TRBV5-4,CASSFSGGADTEAFF,TGTGCCAGCAGCTTCTCAGGGGGCGCTGACACTGAAGCTTTCTTT
TRBJ2-3,-,17,TRBD1,TRBV10-1,CASSDHPPGQGTDTQYF,TGCGCCAGCAGTGATCATCCCCCGGGACAGGGCACAGATACGCAGTATTTT
TRBJ1-1,-,13,-,TRBV11-2,CASSLGGNTEAFF,TGTGCCAGCAGCCTGGGGGGGAACACTGAAGCTTTCTTT
TRBJ1-5,few,12,-,TRBV30,CAWSPPGGPQHF,TGTGCCTGGAGTCCCCCCGGCGGGCCCCAGCATTTT
TRBJ2-3,-,15,-,TRBV5-1,CASSGLTADTDTQYF,TGCGCCAGCAGTGGTTTGACAGCCGACACAGATACGCAGTATTTT
TRBJ2-5,-,15,-,TRBV27,CASRHWAGTQETQYF,TGTGCCAGCAGACACTGGGCAGGGACACAAGAGACCCAGTACTTC
TRBJ2-1,-,16,-,TRBV14,CASSQELGRGYNEQFF,TGTGCCAGCAGCCAAGAACTAGGGAGAGGTTACAATGAGCAGTTCTTC
TRBJ2-7,-,15,-,TRBV6-4,CASSGLPLEGYEQYF,TGTGCCAGCAGTGGTTTACCTCTAGAGGGCTACGAGCAGTACTTC
TRBJ1-1,-,14,TRBD1,TRBV14,CASSISPGGTEAFF,TGTGCCAGCAGCATTTCACCAGGGGGCACTGAAGCTTTCTTT
TRBJ2-5,-,15,-,TRBV5-6,CASSLVEGWGETQYF,TGTGCCAGCAGCTTGGTGGAGGGGTGGGGAGAGACCCAGTACTTC
TRBJ1-5,once,16,-,TRBV25-1,CASSESWAAGDQPQHF,TGTGCCAGCAGTGAATCATGGGCGGCAGGGGATCAGCCCCAGCATTTT
TRBJ1-2,-,12,-,TRBV29-1,CSDADRYYGYTF,TGCAGCGACGCGGACAGATACTATGGCTACACCTTC
TRBJ2-7,-,14,TRBD1,TRBV5-8,CASSETGSSYEQYF,TGTGCCAGCAGCGAGACAGGGAGCTCCTACGAGCAGTACTTC
TRBJ1-4,-,15,TRBD1,TRBV28,CASSRGTGGREKLFF,TGTGCCAGCAGTAGAGGGACAGGGGGTCGTGAAAAACTGTTTTTT
TRBJ1-5,-,15,TRBD1,TRBV6-1,CASSEAQGAGQPQHF,TGTGCCAGCAGTGAAGCTCAGGGGGCGGGTCAGCCCCAGCATTTT
TRBJ1-4,-,14,TRBD1,TRBV29-1,CSVTDRGINEKLFF,TGCAGCGTTACAGACAGGGGTATAAATGAAAAACTGTTTTTT
TRBJ2-2,few,15,TRBD1,TRBV9,CASSAGTGVTGELFF,TGTGCCAGCAGCGCCGGGACAGGGGTCACCGGGGAGCTGTTTTTT
TRBJ2-3,-,15,-,TRBV5-1,CASSPRATSTDTQYF,TGCGCCAGCAGCCCAAGAGCCACTAGCACAGATACGCAGTATTTT
TRBJ2-5,-,17,TRBD2,TRBV4-1,CASRRRVGREYVETQYF,TGCGCCAGCAGGAGACGAGTGGGGCGGGAGTACGTCGAGACCCAGTACTTC
TRBJ1-3,once,16,-,TRBV4-1,CASSPPRRGGQNTIYF,TGCGCCAGCAGCCCCCCCCGCCGGGGGGGCCAGAACACCATATATTTT
TRBJ1-5,-,16,TRBD1,TRBV5-6,CASSWEGGGVNQPQHF,TGTGCCAGCAGCTGGGAAGGAGGGGGCGTCAATCAGCCCCAGCATTTT
TRBJ1-1,-,15,-,TRBV7-8,CASSLEFRANTEAFF,TGTGCCAGCAGCTTAGAGTTCAGGGCGAACACTGAAGCTTTCTTT